This T cell receptor (beta chain) was documented in a study of response to subunit inactivated influenza vaccine. TCRdb re-derived calls from the RT-PCR reads in MiXCR, one entry per CDR3 protein. The top ten hold 2.5% to 3% of the sample, which has roughly 500,000 distinct CDR3 sequences, under 30% seen once. Per the germline V gene, CDR1 is ENHRY and CDR2 is SYGVKD. This CDR3 is 14 amino acids long. The germline V and J ends were trimmed by 3 bases and 0 bases, with 9 bases remaining between them. The data were also submitted as part of a second study, on T cells expressing NK-cell markers. As reported in that work: 5'RACE template switching with UMIs produced the TCR beta cDNA.

The clonotype originates from a man in his fifties who received an inactivated influenza vaccine. The V call is TRBV10-3, the J call TRBJ2-7; D gene ambiguous. The material was CD4+ T cells sorted from PBMCs, obtained about 11 days after vaccination. CDR3 coding DNA: TGTGCCATCAGTGAAACCGGAAGCTCCTACGAGCAGTACTTC. Translated, it gives CAISETGSSYEQYF.